These 22 T cell receptor beta chains came from one sample sequenced in a study of CD8+ T cells in alopecia areata (dated by TCRdb to between 2018 and 2020). Pooled mouse cutaneous lymph node cells were stained for CD4, CD8alpha, NKG2D, NKG2ACE and other markers, then sorted on a BD Influx. Library construction relied on the immunoSEQ multiplex PCR assay. RNA was extracted from all samples and reverse transcribed into cDNA as template for TCR sequencing. Held by TCRdb, this immuneACCESS table contains in-frame sequences only and omits some clones. Under half of the omission traces to an unresolved V gene where checked; the cause of the rest is unknown. The table shows approximately 300,000 clones here, with no singletons. The ten biggest clones cover approximately 1.2% of the sample. The sample taken for sequencing was CD4+ T cells sorted from a lymph node. The receptor source for this set is a C3H/HeJ mouse with alopecia areata. The strain's MHC haplotype is H2-k.

With regard to this clone: Mouse names are used for the genes. The read terminates 4 residues ahead of where the CDR3 ends, so the germline J gene completes it. Other nucleotide sequences in the sample specify the same CDR3. The chain joins TRBV13-2 to TRBJ2-3; 9 bases fit TRBD2. This CDR3 has 15 residues. After removal of 3 bases from V and 0 bases from J, the junction contained 2 bases not matched to a gene. The germline V gene has CDR1 NNHNN and CDR2 SYGAGS (reference sequence). CDR3 bases read: TGTGCCAGCGGTGGGGGACTGGGAAGTGCAGAA. Translation: CASGGGLGSAE. The entire CDR3 protein reads CASGGGLGSAETLYF.

In regard to this clone: The germline and genes are mouse ones. The read ends 4 residues early relative to the CDR3; the germline J gene fills the gap. The chain recombines TRBV13-1 with TRBJ2-2, with 8 positions matching TRBD2. Germline trimming cut 3 bases from V and 4 bases from J; bases unmatched to any gene: 5. This CDR3 has 15 amino acids. The germline CDR1 and CDR2 sequences are NSHNY and SYGAGN. The CDR3 loop reads CASSGWGGATGQLYF. Incomplete CDR3 DNA: TGTGCCAGCAGTGGATGGGGGGGGGCCACCGGG.

Concerning this clone: The gene symbols are mouse symbols. The CDR3 goes on 4 residues after the read ends, and that part is filled in from the germline J gene. The chain uses TRBV13-2 and TRBJ2-5, with 8 bases matching TRBD1. The V gene's germline CDR1 is NNHNN and CDR2 SYGAGS (reference sequence). This CDR3 is 15 amino acids long. The V gene end was trimmed by 1 base and the J gene end by 1 base; junction bases not matched to a gene: 2. The CDR3 region is CASGDRQGYQDTQYF. CDR3 DNA (partial): TGTGCCAGCGGTGATCGACAGGGGTACCAAGAC.

This clone was counted only a few times. These gene names are mouse names. The missing CDR3 end, 3 residues past where the read stops, is filled in from the germline J gene. The J gene is TRBJ1-6, the V gene TRBV1, with D possibly matching TRBD1 (6 bases). TRBJ1-6 is recorded as an ORF, its role being uncertain. The CDR3 runs 13 residues. Deletions cut 6 bases from V and 4 bases from J, with 7 bases between. Germline CDR1 is NSQYPW and CDR2 is LRSPGD (reference sequence). The CDR3 protein is CTCSQGYNSPLYF. CDR3 DNA, as far as it was read: TGCACCTGCAGCCAGGGGTATAATTCGCCC.

This clone was detected only a few times. Mouse gene names and germline throughout. The CDR3 end is not reached by the read, which stops 4 residues before it; the germline J gene fills it in. Other DNA sequences in this specimen translate into the identical CDR3. The J gene is TRBJ1-1, the V gene TRBV5, with TRBD1 as a possible D gene (5 bases). CDR1 LGHNA and CDR2 YNLKQL come from the germline V gene (reference sequence). This CDR3 is 13 amino acids long. CDR3 bases read: TGTGCCAGCAGCCAAGTGGGGGGAACA. Its protein product is CASSQVGGT. The entire CDR3 protein is CASSQVGGTEVFF.

This clone was counted a few times. Mouse names are used for the genes. The read ends 4 residues shy of where the CDR3 ends; the end is completed using the germline J gene. The chain links TRBV17 to TRBJ1-1, with a possible D match to TRBD1 (5 bases). This CDR3 comprises 13 residues. CDR1 MNHDT and CDR2 YYDKIL come from the germline V gene. The CDR3 spells CASSRGGRREVFF. The sequenced CDR3 bases are TGTGCTAGCAGTAGGGGGGGAAGGCGA.

Regarding this clone: The gene names here belong to mouse. The CDR3 is cut off 4 residues early in the read; its end comes from the germline J gene. Other DNA variants within this sample encode the same CDR3. V gene TRBV31 combines with J gene TRBJ1-1; D might be TRBD1 (6 bases). CDR1 and CDR2 from the germline V gene are GKSSPN and SITVG. The V end was cut by 2 bases, the J end by 0 bases, with 10 bases between. The CDR3 sequence is 14 residues long. The CDR3 bases that were read are TGTGCCTGGAGTTCTGGGACAACAAACACA. It codes for CAWSSGTTNT. The complete CDR3 reads CAWSSGTTNTEVFF.

Details on this clone: Germline and genes: mouse. The read stops 4 residues short of the end of the CDR3; the missing end is completed from the germline J gene. V and J are TRBV5 and TRBJ2-7; D ambiguous. CDR1 is LGHNA and CDR2 is YNLKQL in the germline V gene (reference sequence). This CDR3 has 15 amino acids. Between the trimmed V and J ends, which lost 0 bases and 0 bases, there was a span of 9 bases. The covered CDR3 bases are TGTGCCAGCAGCCAAGATCAGACTCACTCCTAT. It codes for CASSQDQTHSY. The full CDR3 sequence reads CASSQDQTHSYEQYF.

About this clone itself: The listed genes are named as in mouse. Read coverage stops 4 residues before the CDR3 terminus; the germline J gene supplies the remainder. This chain connects TRBV1 to TRBJ1-1; D gene ambiguous. The V gene's germline CDR1 is NSQYPW and CDR2 LRSPGD (reference sequence). V was trimmed by 1 base and J by 1 base, leaving 4 bases between them. CDR3 length: 13 amino acids. CDR3 sequence: CTCSAVKNTEVFF. The sequenced CDR3 bases are TGCACCTGCAGTGCAGTCAAAAACACA.

This clone occurred many times. Here the gene names and germline are mouse. The read is 4 residues too short to cover the CDR3 end, so that end is filled in from the germline J gene. The chain has TRBV1 and TRBJ2-5, with TRBD1 matching over 7 bases. CDR1 NSQYPW and CDR2 LRSPGD come from the germline V gene (reference sequence). This CDR3 is 14 amino acids long. The CDR3 is CTCSADRQGDTQYF. The part of the CDR3 DNA that was read is TGCACCTGCAGTGCAGACAGACAGGGAGAC.

Points on this clone: Gene names are mouse gene names. The sequenced fragment ends 4 residues before the CDR3 boundary, so the rest is inferred from the germline J gene. The V gene is TRBV13-1, the J gene TRBJ2-4; 10 positions agree with TRBD2. CDR1 and CDR2 from the germline V gene are NSHNY and SYGAGN. This CDR3 spans 15 amino acids. J was trimmed by 1 base and V by 3 bases; bases with no gene match: 2. The covered CDR3 bases are TGTGCCAGCAGTGTCGGGACTGGGGGTCAAAAC. It yields the protein CASSVGTGGQN. The CDR3 in full is CASSVGTGGQNTLYF.

A few counts support this clone. Germline and genes: mouse. The read terminates 4 residues ahead of where the CDR3 ends, so the germline J gene completes it. This chain links TRBV13-1 with TRBJ1-2; TRBD1 aligns across 7 bases. The trim removed 3 bases at V and 3 bases at J, leaving 2 bases unmatched. The V gene's germline CDR1 is NSHNY and CDR2 SYGAGN. This CDR3 is 13 amino acids long. CDR3 sequence reads: CASSGGTDSDYTF. The covered CDR3 bases are TGTGCCAGCAGTGGGGGGACAGACTCC.

There are many counts of this clone. The genes are named according to mouse. Read coverage stops 3 residues before the CDR3 terminus; the germline J gene supplies the remainder. The chain couples TRBV13-1 to TRBJ1-6; 9 nucleotides match TRBD1. TRBJ1-6 is classed as an ORF, of uncertain function. V dropped 5 bases and J dropped 4; count of bases not matched to a gene: 7. From germline, CDR1 is NSHNY and CDR2 SYGAGN. The CDR3 has 16 residues. CDR3 region: CASRERDREYNSPLYF. The DNA read from the CDR3 is TGTGCCAGCAGGGAAAGGGACAGGGAATATAATTCGCCC.

This clone occurred a few times. The germline and genes are mouse ones. Coverage ceases 4 residues before the CDR3 finishes, and the germline J gene fills in the end. The genes are TRBV1 and TRBJ2-4; 14 bases match TRBD2. Germline V gene lookup returns CDR1 NSQYPW and CDR2 LRSPGD (reference sequence). The V gene end was trimmed by 3 bases and the J gene end by 0 bases; junction bases not matched to a gene: 2. This CDR3 has 17 residues. The CDR3 protein is CTCSAGTGGASQNTLYF. CDR3 DNA, as far as it was read: TGCACCTGCAGTGCGGGGACTGGGGGGGCGAGTCAAAAC.

This clone was picked up a small number of times. Each gene name is a mouse one. The read comes to an end 4 residues before the CDR3 does, leaving the germline J gene to fill in the end. The gene calls are TRBV5 and TRBJ2-3, with 8 bases aligning to TRBD2. Germline CDR1 reads LGHNA; CDR2 reads YNLKQL (reference sequence). The CDR3 covers 16 residues. Germline trimming cut 2 bases from V and 0 bases from J; bases unmatched to any gene: 4. CDR3 DNA (partial): TGTGCCAGCAGCCAATGGGGGGGACCTAGTGCAGAA. Its translation: CASSQWGGPSAE. The full CDR3 is CASSQWGGPSAETLYF.

Only a few counts were recorded for this clone. Germline and genes: mouse. Sequencing ends 4 residues short of the CDR3 end; the germline J gene provides the rest. The chain is built from TRBV14 and TRBJ2-3; 10 bases are shared with TRBD1. The CDR3 spans 16 residues. The germline V gene has CDR1 SGHDT and CDR2 FRDEAV. V lost 4 bases and J lost 0; bases outside the gene matches: 5. Partial CDR3 DNA: TGTGCCAGCAGTCCGGGACAGGGGACTAGTGCAGAA. Translation gives CASSPGQGTSAE. In full, the CDR3 reads CASSPGQGTSAETLYF.

Concerning this clone: The gene names given are mouse names. The read falls 4 residues short of the CDR3 end, and the missing part is taken from the germline J gene. This sample includes further DNA sequences coding for the same CDR3. The rearrangement links TRBV13-3 to TRBJ1-2, with TRBD1 identical over 9 bases. CDR3 length: 14 amino acids. Trimming took 1 base from V and 3 from J; bases not matched to a gene: 1. Germline values: CDR1 NNHDY, CDR2 SYVADS. The covered CDR3 bases are TGTGCCAGCAGTGATCGGGACAGGGACTCC. Residues: CASSDRDRDS. The entire CDR3 reads CASSDRDRDSDYTF.

As to this clone: The genes are named according to mouse. The missing CDR3 end, 4 residues past where the read stops, is filled in from the germline J gene. The rearrangement links TRBV13-2 to TRBJ2-5; D is unresolved. V dropped 5 bases and J dropped 0 bases, with 4 bases sitting between them. This CDR3 comprises 12 residues. Germline CDR1 NNHNN, CDR2 SYGAGS (reference sequence). The covered CDR3 bases are TGTGCCAGCGGAGTTAACCAAGAC. As protein: CASGVNQD. In full, the CDR3 is CASGVNQDTQYF.

With regard to this clone: Mouse gene names apply. The CDR3 end falls 4 residues outside the read, so it is completed with the germline J gene. In the same sample, other DNA sequences code for this CDR3. The rearrangement links TRBV31 to TRBJ2-4; 7 nucleotides line up with TRBD2. Germline trimming cut 0 bases from V and 1 base from J; bases unmatched to any gene: 1. In germline, CDR1 is GKSSPN, CDR2 SITVG. This CDR3 is 14 amino acids long. CDR3 bases read: TGTGCCTGGAGTCTCCTGGGGGGTCAAAAC. This translates into CAWSLLGGQN. The full CDR3 is CAWSLLGGQNTLYF.

In the case of this clone: Mouse gene names apply. The CDR3 end is not reached by the read, which stops 4 residues before it; the germline J gene fills it in. The same CDR3 arises from other DNA sequences in this sample as well. This chain connects TRBV13-1 to TRBJ2-3, with a weak D call TRBD2 (6 bases). The CDR3 extends over 15 amino acids. The ends were cut back, 3 bases at V and 0 bases at J, with 11 bases in the middle. From germline, CDR1 is NSHNY and CDR2 SYGAGN. CDR3 DNA (partial): TGTGCCAGCAGTGGCTCTGGGGCTAGTGCAGAA. It encodes CASSGSGASAE. The entire CDR3 protein reads CASSGSGASAETLYF.

This clone was counted a few times. The listed genes are named as in mouse. The sequenced fragment ends 4 residues before the CDR3 boundary, so the rest is inferred from the germline J gene. The chain joins TRBV1 to TRBJ2-2; 8 bases align to TRBD2. J gave up 6 bases and V 0 bases, and 6 bases lay outside the gene matches. The CDR3 runs 16 residues. Germline V CDR1 and CDR2: NSQYPW, LRSPGD (reference sequence). The CDR3 DNA, read in part, is TGCACCTGCAGTGCAGATCCGGGGGGGCGCCCCGGG. It yields the protein CTCSADPGGRPG. The full-length CDR3 reads as CTCSADPGGRPGQLYF. The full variable domain, its missing parts supplied by reference TRBV1 and TRBJ2-2, is VTLLEQNPRWRLVPRGQAVNLRCILKNSQYPWMSWYQQDLQKQLQWLFTLRSPGDKEVKSLPGADYLATRVTDTELRLQVANMSQGRTLYCTCSADPGGRPGQLYFGEGSKLTVL.

This clone came up many times. Gene names are the mouse ones. The read gets to within 4 residues of the CDR3 end, and the germline J gene fills in the rest. Other DNA sequences in this sample translate to the same CDR3. V and J are TRBV17 and TRBJ1-1, with D possibly being TRBD1 (6 bases). This CDR3 has 12 residues. Germline V gives CDR1 MNHDT, CDR2 YYDKIL. CDR3 loop: CASSPRGAEVFF. The CDR3 DNA, read in part, is TGTGCTAGCAGCCCCAGGGGTGCA.